The 13 T cell receptor beta chains in this list originate from one sample, sequenced in a study of blood T cells in healthy people across ages. Primed by a sample-barcoded 5' primer and a J-beta primer mix, a second PCR proceeded for 7 to 11 cycles. TCRdb ran MiXCR on the 5' RACE reads and lists one entry per CDR3 protein. The sample lists hundreds of thousands of distinct CDR3 sequences, 58% seen once, with over 30% in the top ten. Material: blood. These receptors all stem from a man in his sixties in good health.

The chain couples TRBV5-1 to TRBJ2-2, with a tentative D call TRBD1 (5 bases). The CDR3 is 15 amino acids. Trimming removed 4 bases at V and 7 bases at J, with 17 bases between. From germline, CDR1 is SGHRS and CDR2 YFSETQ. The CDR3 spells CASSPRQSSNGELFF. DNA of the CDR3: TGCGCCAGCAGCCCAAGACAGAGTAGCAACGGGGAGCTGTTTTTT.

This clonotype was picked up a small number of times. An end of the junction differs from the germline gene, which may be a read error. CDR3 sequence reads: CASSLGQVQETQYF. CDR3 DNA: TGTGCCAGCAGTCTTGGACAGGTCCAAGAGACCCAGTACTTC. The chain combines TRBV5-1 with TRBJ2-5; 7 bases are a match to TRBD1. Germline loops: CDR1 SGHRS, CDR2 YFSETQ. The CDR3 is made up of 14 amino acids.

This clonotype was detected once. The V and J genes are TRBV20-1 and TRBJ2-3; TRBD2 matches 10 bases. Germline CDR1 is DFQATT and CDR2 is SNEGSKA (reference sequence). Losses at the gene ends were 6 bases for V and 0 bases for J; bases not matched to a gene: 9. The CDR3 length is 16 residues. This CDR3 is CSAPPRLAGSTDTQYF. Here the CDR3 DNA reads TGCAGTGCCCCTCCCCGACTAGCGGGTAGCACAGATACGCAGTATTTT.

This clonotype showed up just a few times. In DNA, the CDR3 is TGTGCCAGCAGTTTACTCCTGGGGGGTAGCGGGGAAGAGACCCAGTACTTC. This gives the protein CASSLLLGGSGEETQYF. V gene TRBV12-3 or TRBV12-4 combines with J gene TRBJ2-5; 8 nucleotides line up with TRBD2. The CDR3 totals 17 residues. The ends lost 2 bases at V and 3 bases at J; junction bases unmatched: 11.

The chain links TRBV7-2 to TRBJ1-5; 10 bases fit TRBD1. The CDR3 is made up of 13 amino acids. The germline CDR1 and CDR2 sequences are SGHTA and FQGNSA. V lost 5 bases, J lost 6 bases, and 1 base stayed unmatched. The CDR3 is CASSGDRGQPQHF. The CDR3 DNA sequence: TGTGCCAGCAGCGGGGACAGGGGTCAGCCCCAGCATTTT.

The CDR3 reads CASSQDLGTGVYEQYF. In DNA form, the CDR3 reads TGTGCCAGCAGCCAGGACCTCGGGACAGGGGTGTACGAGCAGTACTTC. This chain connects TRBV4-2 to TRBJ2-7, with 10 bases lining up with TRBD1. This CDR3 has 16 amino acids. The trim removed 3 bases at V and 4 bases at J, leaving 9 bases unmatched. Germline CDR1 is LGHNA and CDR2 is YNFKEQ.

This clonotype has just a few counts. The chain is built from TRBV6-6 and TRBJ1-2; 8 bases match TRBD1. The CDR3 totals 14 residues. Trimming removed 4 bases from V and 3 bases from J; junction bases left unmatched: 4. Per germline, CDR1 MNHNY and CDR2 SVGAGI (reference sequence). CDR3 sequence (DNA): TGTGCCAGCAGTTCCCGGGACAGGTACTATGGCTACACCTTC. Translated: CASSSRDRYYGYTF.

This clonotype was seen a few times. The rearrangement links TRBV20-1 to TRBJ2-5; 11 bases match TRBD2. This CDR3 region has 15 residues. The V gene end was trimmed by 0 bases and the J gene end by 4 bases; junction bases not matched to a gene: 4. Germline V gene data show CDR1 as DFQATT and CDR2 as SNEGSKA (reference sequence). The DNA of the CDR3 is TGCAGTGCTAGAGATAGCGGGGGGGTCGGAGAGACCCAGTACTTC. Protein sequence: CSARDSGGVGETQYF.

This clonotype was observed a few times. The chain has TRBV13 and TRBJ2-1; D possibly corresponds to TRBD1 (7 bases). With 4 bases removed from V and 6 bases from J, the gap between germline ends came to 13 bases. The germline gives CDR1 PRHDT, CDR2 FYEKMQ (reference sequence). The CDR3 has 14 residues. The CDR3 nucleotides are TGTGCCAGCAGCTACAGGGGAGGTGGCAATGAGCAGTTCTTC. As protein: CASSYRGGGNEQFF. The complete variable domain, with remaining parts taken from reference TRBV13 and TRBJ2-1, reads AAGVIQSPRHLIKEKRETATLKCYPIPRHDTVYWYQQGPGQDPQFLISFYEKMQSDKGSIPDRFSAQQFSDYHSELNMSSLELGDSALYFCASSYRGGGNEQFFGPGTRLTVL.

This clonotype was found a few times. The DNA of the CDR3 is TGTGCCAGCAGCTCCAGAACGTCCCCAAACACCGGGGAGCTGTTTTTT. Encoded protein: CASSSRTSPNTGELFF. The V gene is TRBV27, the J gene TRBJ2-2, with D unresolved. This CDR3 has 16 residues. CDR1 and CDR2 from the germline V gene are MNHEY and SMNVEV (reference sequence). With 6 bases removed from V and 2 bases from J, the gap between germline ends came to 16 bases.

The DNA for the CDR3 is TGTGCCATCAGTGTCGGGGGTGAGGGTTACGAGCAGTACTTC. This translates into CAISVGGEGYEQYF. V is TRBV10-3 and J is TRBJ2-5, with a tentative D call TRBD2 (6 bases). The last part of the DNA fits TRBJ2-7 better; the J call may be wrong. The CDR3 is made up of 14 amino acids. The V gene's germline CDR1 is ENHRY and CDR2 SYGVKD.

The chain has TRBV5-1 and TRBJ1-2, with 8 bases aligning to TRBD1. V dropped 4 bases and J dropped 7; count of bases not matched to a gene: 6. Looked up from germline, CDR1 is SGHRS and CDR2 is YFSETQ. This CDR3 is built from 13 residues. The CDR3 DNA follows: TGCGCCAGCAGCGTAGGACAGGGACCTGGCTACACCTTC. Protein: CASSVGQGPGYTF. Full variable domain (missing parts from reference TRBV5-1 and TRBJ1-2): KAGVTQTPRYLIKTRGQQVTLSCSPISGHRSVSWYQQTPGQGLQFLFEYFSETQRNKGNFPGRFSGRQFSNSRSEMNVSTLELGDSALYLCASSVGQGPGYTFGSGTRLTVV.

Only a few counts were recorded for this clonotype. This chain links TRBV12-3 or TRBV12-4 with TRBJ2-1, with 7 bases aligning to TRBD2. V lost 2 bases to trimming and J lost 10 bases; unmatched junction nucleotides: 2. The CDR3 loop spans 12 amino acids. The CDR3 DNA reads as TGTGCCAGCAGTTTAATGCGGGGGGAGCAGTTCTTC. It yields the protein CASSLMRGEQFF.